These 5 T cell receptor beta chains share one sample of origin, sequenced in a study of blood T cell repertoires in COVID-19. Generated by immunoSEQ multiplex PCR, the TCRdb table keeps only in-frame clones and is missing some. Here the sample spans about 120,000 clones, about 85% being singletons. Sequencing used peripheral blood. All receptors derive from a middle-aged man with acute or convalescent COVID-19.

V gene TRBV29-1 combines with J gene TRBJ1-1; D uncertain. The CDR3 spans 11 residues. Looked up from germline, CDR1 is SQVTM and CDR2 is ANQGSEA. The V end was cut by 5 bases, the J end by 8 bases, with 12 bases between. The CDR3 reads CSVPAPREAFF. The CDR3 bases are TGCAGCGTTCCCGCGCCGAGAGAAGCTTTCTTT.

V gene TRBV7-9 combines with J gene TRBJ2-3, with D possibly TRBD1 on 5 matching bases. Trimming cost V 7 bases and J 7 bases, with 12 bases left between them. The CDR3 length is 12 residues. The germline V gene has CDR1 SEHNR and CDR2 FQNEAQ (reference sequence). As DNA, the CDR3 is TGTGCCAGCACCACATACAGGAATACGCAGTATTTT. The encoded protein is CASTTYRNTQYF.

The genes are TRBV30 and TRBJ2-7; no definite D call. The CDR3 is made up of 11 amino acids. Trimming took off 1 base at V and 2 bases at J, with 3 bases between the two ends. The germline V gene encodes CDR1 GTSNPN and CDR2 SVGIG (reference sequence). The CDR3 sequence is CAWSDTYEQYF. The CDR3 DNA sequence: TGTGCCTGGAGTGATACCTACGAGCAGTACTTC.

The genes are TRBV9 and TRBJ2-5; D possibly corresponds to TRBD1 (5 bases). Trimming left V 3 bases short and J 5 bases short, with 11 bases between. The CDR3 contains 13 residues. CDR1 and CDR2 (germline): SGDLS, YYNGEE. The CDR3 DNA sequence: TGTGCCAGCAGCGAGGGGCCGAGGGAGACCCAGTACTTC. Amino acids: CASSEGPRETQYF. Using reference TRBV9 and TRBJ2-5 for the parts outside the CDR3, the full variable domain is DSGVTQTPKHLITATGQRVTLRCSPRSGDLSVYWYQQSLDQGLQFLIQYYNGEERAKGNILERFSAQQFPDLHSELNLSSLELGDSALYFCASSEGPRETQYFGPGTRLLVL.

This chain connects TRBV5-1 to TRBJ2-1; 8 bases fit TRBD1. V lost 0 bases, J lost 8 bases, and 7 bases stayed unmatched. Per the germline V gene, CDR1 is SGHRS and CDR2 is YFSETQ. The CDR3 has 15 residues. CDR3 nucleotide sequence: TGCGCCAGCAGCTTGGGTTGGACAGGGTCCGATGAGCAGTTCTTC. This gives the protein CASSLGWTGSDEQFF.